These T cell receptor beta chains were read from a single sample in a study of T cell repertoires in cytomegalovirus infection. MiXCR was run by TCRdb on the reads, yielding one entry per CDR3 protein. The data contain almost 500,000 distinct CDR3 sequences, about 11% of them singletons. The material sequenced was PBMCs. Receptors originate from a human donor in good health (CMV status not recorded). Some clones in this sample may be carry-over from other donors' samples. CDR3s include the opening cysteine and the closing phenylalanine or tryptophan. The order of the fields is D gene, clone size, J gene, V gene, CDR3 protein, CDR3 DNA. D genes are given only for firm matches. Clone size, where shown, is once, few, many, or a class for clones that have expanded.

-	many	TRBJ1-2	TRBV5-6	CASSLGAEKRYTF	TGTGCCAGCAGCCTCGGGGCAGAGAAACGCTACACCTTC
TRBD2	many	TRBJ2-1	TRBV29-1	CSAPTSGGYNEQFF	TGCAGCGCACCGACTAGCGGAGGCTACAATGAGCAGTTCTTC
-	few	TRBJ1-2	TRBV9	CASSRNRENGYTF	TGTGCCAGCAGCCGTAACAGGGAAAATGGCTACACCTTC
-	-	TRBJ2-7	TRBV9	CASSEEGRPTTEQYF	TGTGCCAGCAGCGAGGAGGGGCGTCCGACTACCGAGCAGTACTTC
-	many	TRBJ1-3	TRBV12-3/TRBV12-4	CASKKGAGNTIYF	TGTGCCAGCAAAAAGGGAGCTGGAAACACCATATATTTT
-	-	TRBJ2-7	TRBV7-3	CASSLSQGGTYEQYF	TGTGCCAGCAGCTTAAGCCAGGGGGGGACCTACGAGCAGTACTTC
-	many	TRBJ1-6	TRBV11-2	CASSLGAPGDSPLHF	TGTGCCAGCAGCTTAGGGGCGCCTGGGGATTCACCCCTCCACTTT
-	-	TRBJ2-6	TRBV7-3	CASTSSGSGANVLTF	TGTGCCAGCACTTCCTCGGGCTCTGGGGCCAACGTCCTGACTTTC
-	-	TRBJ2-1	TRBV23-1	CASNCRINEQFF	TGCGCCAGCAATTGTCGTATCAATGAGCAGTTCTTC
-	many	TRBJ1-1	TRBV7-7	CASSSRAMNTEAFF	TGTGCCAGCAGCTCCAGGGCCATGAACACTGAAGCTTTCTTT
-	many	TRBJ2-3	TRBV6-1	CASRDISTDTQYF	TGTGCCAGTAGGGACATCAGCACAGATACGCAGTATTTT
-	many	TRBJ2-1	TRBV3-1	CASSQKGPYNEQFF	TGTGCCAGCAGCCAAAAGGGCCCCTACAATGAGCAGTTCTTC
-	many	TRBJ1-1	TRBV7-9	CASSRKNTEAFF	TGTGCCAGCAGCCGGAAGAACACTGAAGCTTTCTTT
-	-	TRBJ1-6	TRBV9	CASSVDPLAGSPLHF	TGTGCCAGCAGCGTAGATCCGTTGGCAGGTTCACCCCTCCACTTT
TRBD2	-	TRBJ2-1	TRBV28	CASGPSGEYNEQFF	TGTGCCAGCGGCCCTAGCGGGGAATACAATGAGCAGTTCTTC
TRBD1	-	TRBJ1-1	TRBV18	CASSQEGAVGTEAFF	TGTGCCAGCTCCCAAGAGGGGGCCGTCGGCACTGAAGCTTTCTTT
-	many	TRBJ2-5	TRBV7-2	CASSLELVAGETQYF	TGTGCCAGCAGCTTAGAACTGGTCGCGGGAGAGACCCAGTACTTC
-	many	TRBJ2-2	TRBV5-4	CASSLEGIDTGELFF	TGTGCCAGCAGCTTGGAAGGGATTGACACCGGGGAGCTGTTTTTT
-	many	TRBJ2-5	TRBV7-9	CASSLVGTQDWRETQYF	TGTGCCAGCAGCTTAGTCGGTACCCAGGACTGGAGAGAGACCCAGTACTTC
-	few	TRBJ2-1	TRBV24-1	CATTRDGAYNEQFF	TGTGCCACAACCCGGGACGGAGCCTACAATGAGCAGTTCTTC
-	many	TRBJ2-1	TRBV7-9	CASSFGGPNEQFF	TGTGCCAGCAGCTTCGGGGGGCCCAATGAGCAGTTCTTC
TRBD1	-	TRBJ2-6	TRBV6-2/TRBV6-3	CASSYGTGFGGANVLTF	TGTGCCAGCAGTTATGGGACAGGCTTCGGAGGGGCCAACGTCCTGACTTTC
TRBD2	-	TRBJ2-3	TRBV7-6	CASSLGDQAGRGDTQYF	TGTGCCAGCAGCTTAGGGGATCAAGCGGGGCGAGGAGATACGCAGTATTTT
-	-	TRBJ2-5	TRBV20-1	CSASQTPQETQYF	TGCAGTGCTAGTCAAACTCCCCAAGAGACCCAGTACTTC
-	many	TRBJ2-5	TRBV7-2	CASSLATGSLGETQYF	TGTGCCAGCAGCTTAGCAACAGGGTCCCTGGGAGAGACCCAGTACTTC
TRBD1	many	TRBJ1-2	TRBV11-2	CASSLARDRGGYTF	TGTGCCAGCAGCTTAGCCCGGGACAGGGGAGGCTACACCTTC